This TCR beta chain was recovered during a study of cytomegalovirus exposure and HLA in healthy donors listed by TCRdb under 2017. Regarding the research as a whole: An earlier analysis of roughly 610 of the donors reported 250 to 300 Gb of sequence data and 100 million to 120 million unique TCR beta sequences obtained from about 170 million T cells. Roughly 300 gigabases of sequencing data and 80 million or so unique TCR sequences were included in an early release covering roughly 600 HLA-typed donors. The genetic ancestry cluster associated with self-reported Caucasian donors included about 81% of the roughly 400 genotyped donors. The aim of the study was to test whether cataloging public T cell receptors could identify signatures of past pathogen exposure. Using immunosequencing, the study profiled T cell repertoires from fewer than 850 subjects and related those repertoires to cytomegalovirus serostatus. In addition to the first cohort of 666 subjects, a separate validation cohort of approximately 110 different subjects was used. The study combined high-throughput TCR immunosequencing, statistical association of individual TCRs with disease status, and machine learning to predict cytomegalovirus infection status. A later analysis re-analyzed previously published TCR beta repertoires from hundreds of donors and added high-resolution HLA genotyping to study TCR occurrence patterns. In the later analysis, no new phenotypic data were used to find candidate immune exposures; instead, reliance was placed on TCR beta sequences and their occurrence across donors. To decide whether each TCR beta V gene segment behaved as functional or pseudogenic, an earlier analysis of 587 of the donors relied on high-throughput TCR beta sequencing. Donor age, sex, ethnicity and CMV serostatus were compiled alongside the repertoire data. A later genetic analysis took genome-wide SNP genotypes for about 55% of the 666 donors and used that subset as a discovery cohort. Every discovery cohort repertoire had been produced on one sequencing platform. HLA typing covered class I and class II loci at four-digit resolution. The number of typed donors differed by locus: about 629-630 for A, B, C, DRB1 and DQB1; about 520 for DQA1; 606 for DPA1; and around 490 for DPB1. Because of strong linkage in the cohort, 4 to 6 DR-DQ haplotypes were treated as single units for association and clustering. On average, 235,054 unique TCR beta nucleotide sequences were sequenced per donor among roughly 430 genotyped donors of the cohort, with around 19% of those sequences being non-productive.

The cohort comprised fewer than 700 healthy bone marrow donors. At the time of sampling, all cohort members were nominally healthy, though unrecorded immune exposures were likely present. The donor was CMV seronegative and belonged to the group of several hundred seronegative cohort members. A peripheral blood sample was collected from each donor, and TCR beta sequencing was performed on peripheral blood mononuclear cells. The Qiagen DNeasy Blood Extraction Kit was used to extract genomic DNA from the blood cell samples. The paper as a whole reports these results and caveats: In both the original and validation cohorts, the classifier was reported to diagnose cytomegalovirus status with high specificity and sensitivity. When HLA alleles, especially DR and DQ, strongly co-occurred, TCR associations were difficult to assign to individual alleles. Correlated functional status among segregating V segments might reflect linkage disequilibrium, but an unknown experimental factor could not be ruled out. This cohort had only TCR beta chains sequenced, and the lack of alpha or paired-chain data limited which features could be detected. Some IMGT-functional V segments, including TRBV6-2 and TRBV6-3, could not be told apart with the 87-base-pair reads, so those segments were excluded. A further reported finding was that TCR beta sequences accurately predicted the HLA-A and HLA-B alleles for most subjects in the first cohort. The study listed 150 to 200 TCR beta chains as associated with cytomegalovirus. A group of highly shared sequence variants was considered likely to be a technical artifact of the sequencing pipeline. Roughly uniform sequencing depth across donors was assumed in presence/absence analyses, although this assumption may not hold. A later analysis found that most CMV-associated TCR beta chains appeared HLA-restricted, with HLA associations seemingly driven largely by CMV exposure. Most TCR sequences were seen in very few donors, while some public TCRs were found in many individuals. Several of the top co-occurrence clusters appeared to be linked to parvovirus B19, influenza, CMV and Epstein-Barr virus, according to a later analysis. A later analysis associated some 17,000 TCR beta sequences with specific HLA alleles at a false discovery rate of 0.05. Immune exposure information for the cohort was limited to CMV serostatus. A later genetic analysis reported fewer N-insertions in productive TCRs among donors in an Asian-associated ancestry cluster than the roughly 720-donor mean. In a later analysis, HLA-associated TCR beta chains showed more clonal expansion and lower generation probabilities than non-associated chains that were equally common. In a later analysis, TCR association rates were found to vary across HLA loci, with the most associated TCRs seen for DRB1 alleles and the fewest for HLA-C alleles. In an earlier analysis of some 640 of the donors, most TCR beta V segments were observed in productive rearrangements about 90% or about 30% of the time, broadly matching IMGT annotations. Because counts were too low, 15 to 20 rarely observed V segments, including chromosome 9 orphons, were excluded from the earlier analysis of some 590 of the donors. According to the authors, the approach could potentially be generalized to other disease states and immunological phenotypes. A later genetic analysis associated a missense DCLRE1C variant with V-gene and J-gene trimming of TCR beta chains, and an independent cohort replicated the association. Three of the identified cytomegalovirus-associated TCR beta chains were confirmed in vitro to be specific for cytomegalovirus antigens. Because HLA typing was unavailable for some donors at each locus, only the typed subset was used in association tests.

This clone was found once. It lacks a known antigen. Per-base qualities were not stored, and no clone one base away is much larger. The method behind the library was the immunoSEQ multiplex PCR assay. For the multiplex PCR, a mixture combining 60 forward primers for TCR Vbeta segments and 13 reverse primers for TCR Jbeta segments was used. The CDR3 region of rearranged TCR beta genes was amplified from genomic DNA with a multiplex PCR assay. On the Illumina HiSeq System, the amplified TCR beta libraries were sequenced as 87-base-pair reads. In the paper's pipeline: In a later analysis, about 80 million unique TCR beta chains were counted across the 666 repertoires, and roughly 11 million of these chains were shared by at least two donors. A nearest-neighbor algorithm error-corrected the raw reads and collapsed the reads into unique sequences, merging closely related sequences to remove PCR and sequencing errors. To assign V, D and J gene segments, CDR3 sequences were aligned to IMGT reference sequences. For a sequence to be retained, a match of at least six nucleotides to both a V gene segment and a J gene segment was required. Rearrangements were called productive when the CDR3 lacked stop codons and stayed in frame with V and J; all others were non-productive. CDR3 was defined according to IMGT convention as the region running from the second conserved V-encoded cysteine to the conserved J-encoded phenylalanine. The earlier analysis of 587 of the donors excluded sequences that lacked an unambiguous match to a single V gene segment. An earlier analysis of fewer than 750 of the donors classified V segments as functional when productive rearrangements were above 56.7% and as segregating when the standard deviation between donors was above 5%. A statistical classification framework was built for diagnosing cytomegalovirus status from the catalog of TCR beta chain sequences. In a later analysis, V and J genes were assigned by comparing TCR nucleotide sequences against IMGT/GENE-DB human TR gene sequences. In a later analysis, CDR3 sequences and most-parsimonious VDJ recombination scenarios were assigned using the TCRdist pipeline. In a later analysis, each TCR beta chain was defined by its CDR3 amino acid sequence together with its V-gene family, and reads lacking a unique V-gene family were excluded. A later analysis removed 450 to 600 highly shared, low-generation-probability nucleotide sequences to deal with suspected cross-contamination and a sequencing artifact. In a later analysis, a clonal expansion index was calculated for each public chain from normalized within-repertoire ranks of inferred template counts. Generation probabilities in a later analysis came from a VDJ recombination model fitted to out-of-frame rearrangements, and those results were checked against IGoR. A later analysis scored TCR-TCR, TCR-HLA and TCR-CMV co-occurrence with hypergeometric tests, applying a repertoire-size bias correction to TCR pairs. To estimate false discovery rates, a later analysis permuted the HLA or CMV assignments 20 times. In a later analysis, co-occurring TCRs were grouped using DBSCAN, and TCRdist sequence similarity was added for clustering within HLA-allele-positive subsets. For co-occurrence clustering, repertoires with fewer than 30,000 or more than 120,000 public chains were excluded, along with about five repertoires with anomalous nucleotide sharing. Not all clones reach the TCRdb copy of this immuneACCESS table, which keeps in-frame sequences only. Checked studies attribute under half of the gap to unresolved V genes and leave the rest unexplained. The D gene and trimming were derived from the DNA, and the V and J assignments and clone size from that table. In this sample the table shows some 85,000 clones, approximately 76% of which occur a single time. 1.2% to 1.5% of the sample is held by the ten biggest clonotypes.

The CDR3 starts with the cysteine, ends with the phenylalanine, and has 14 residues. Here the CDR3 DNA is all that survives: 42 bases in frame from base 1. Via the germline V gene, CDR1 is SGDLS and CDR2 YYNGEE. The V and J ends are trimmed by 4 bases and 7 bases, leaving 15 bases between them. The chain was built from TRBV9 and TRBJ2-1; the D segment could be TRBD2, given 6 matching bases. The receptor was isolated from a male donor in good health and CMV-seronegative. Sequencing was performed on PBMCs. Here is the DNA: TGTGCCAGCAGCCAGACTAGTGAGGTTAATGAGCAGTTCTTC. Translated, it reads CASSQTSEVNEQFF.